These 11 T cell receptor beta chains share one sample of origin, sequenced in a study of T cell changes during pregnancy in multiple sclerosis. Data came from immunoSEQ multiplex PCR; TCRdb stores just in-frame clones and leaves some out. The table includes around 40,000 clones, 90% detected once. This specimen was CD4+ T cells from peripheral blood mononuclear cells, taken in the first trimester of pregnancy. These receptor sequences come from a female donor in good health, enrolled as a control in a pregnancy study.

The genes are TRBV5-4 and TRBJ1-4; 7 bases align to TRBD1. The CDR3 loop spans 14 amino acids. Germline assignment: CDR1 SGHNT and CDR2 YYREEE (reference sequence). The junction had 8 bases not matched to a gene; V was cut back by 5 bases and J by 7 bases. In DNA form, the CDR3 reads TGTGCCAGCAGTTTACAGGGGAGCGTTGAAAAACTGTTTTTT. Its protein is CASSLQGSVEKLFF.

The CDR3 region has the DNA TGTGCCAGCCGAAATATGAATGCGGCTGATACGCAGTATTTT. Protein: CASRNMNAADTQYF. This chain uses TRBV19 with TRBJ2-3; D uncertain. V was cut by 9 bases and J by 6 bases, with 19 bases left in between. Germline V gene data show CDR1 as LNHDA and CDR2 as SQIVND (reference sequence). The CDR3 covers 14 residues.

The sample holds one count of this clone. The genes are TRBV9 and TRBJ1-6, with 9 bases fitting TRBD1. J was trimmed by 8 bases and V by 4 bases; bases with no gene match: 7. There are 15 residues in the CDR3. Germline loops: CDR1 SGDLS, CDR2 YYNGEE. In DNA, the CDR3 is TGTGCCAGCAGCTACCGGGACAGGGATTATTCACCCCTCCACTTT. Residues: CASSYRDRDYSPLHF.

The rearrangement links TRBV27 to TRBJ1-1; weak D call: TRBD1 (6 bases). From germline, CDR1 is MNHEY and CDR2 SMNVEV (reference sequence). The V end lost 1 base, the J end lost 4 bases, and 16 bases lay between the germline ends. The CDR3 extends over 16 amino acids. The CDR3 DNA reads TGTGCCAGCAGTTTATTGTTCAGGGGTGGGGGCACTGAAGCTTTCTTT. It specifies CASSLLFRGGGTEAFF.

This chain joins TRBV4-1 and TRBJ2-5; D is possibly TRBD1 (6 bases). This CDR3 is built from 17 residues. The V and J ends lost 3 bases and 2 bases respectively, with 19 bases between them. Germline loops: CDR1 MGHRA, CDR2 YSYEKL. CDR3 region: CASSQATGMSVQETQYF. DNA of the CDR3: TGCGCCAGCAGCCAGGCTACAGGGATGTCCGTACAAGAGACCCAGTACTTC.

With regard to this clone: A read error is possible here, since a much larger clone lies one base away. The rearrangement joins TRBV29-1 to TRBJ2-7; 7 nucleotides line up with TRBD1. CDR1 is SQVTM, CDR2 ANQGSEA, per germline. The CDR3 runs 14 residues. The CDR3 DNA reads as TGCAGCGCTGAATGGGCAGGGGGTCGCTACGAGCAGTACTTC. Protein sequence: CSAEWAGGRYEQYF.

This clone was observed a single time. The chain is built from TRBV18 and TRBJ1-5, with 7 bases that match TRBD1. The CDR3 totals 17 residues. CDR1 is KGHSH, CDR2 LQKENI, per germline. Trimming took 4 bases from V and 2 from J; bases not matched to a gene: 11. The CDR3 nucleotides are TGTGCCAGCTCACTAGGACAGGCCTATAGCGGCAATCAGCCCCAGCATTTT. Amino acid sequence: CASSLGQAYSGNQPQHF.

The rearrangement uses TRBV29-1 and TRBJ2-2; possible D gene TRBD2, 6 bases. Germline CDR1 reads SQVTM; CDR2 reads ANQGSEA. The CDR3 spans 17 residues. Trimming shortened V by 4 bases and J by 7 bases, and 25 bases separated the two germline ends. The CDR3 DNA reads as TGCAGCGTTGGCGCCTATGGCGGGGCAACCTCAAACGGGGAGCTGTTTTTT. It codes for CSVGAYGGATSNGELFF.

The chain employs TRBV18 and TRBJ2-3; D call uncertain. Trimming cost V 6 bases and J 4 bases, with 11 bases left between them. CDR3 length: 13 residues. Per germline, CDR1 KGHSH and CDR2 LQKENI. The CDR3: CASSAAVPDTQYF. The CDR3 DNA reads TGTGCCAGCTCCGCTGCGGTCCCAGATACGCAGTATTTT. Together with reference TRBV18 and TRBJ2-3, the CDR3 gives the full variable domain: NAGVMQNPRHLVRRRGQEARLRCSPMKGHSHVYWYRQLPEEGLKFMVYLQKENIIDESGMPKERFSAEFPKEGPSILRIQQVVRGDSAAYFCASSAAVPDTQYFGPGTRLTVL.

The chain is built from TRBV28 and TRBJ1-1; unclear D gene. Trimming cost V 6 bases and J 7 bases, with 6 bases left between them. The CDR3 sequence is 10 residues long. CDR1 and CDR2 from the germline V gene are MDHEN and SYDVKM. CDR3 protein: CASSRGEAFF. CDR3 sequence (DNA): TGTGCCAGCAGCCGAGGTGAAGCTTTCTTT.

This chain connects TRBV9 to TRBJ1-1; D not certain. CDR1 is SGDLS and CDR2 is YYNGEE in the germline V gene. This CDR3 has 16 amino acids. V lost 0 bases and J lost 4, with 16 bases in between. CDR3 sequence (DNA): TGTGCCAGCAGCGTAGATCTGGCGCGGGGTATCACTGAAGCTTTCTTT. Translation gives CASSVDLARGITEAFF.